Described below is a single T cell receptor beta chain sequence and its context. The sample belongs to a study of radiation and T cells in renal cell carcinoma. Time point of the sample: blood 4 weeks post-SBRT, at nephrectomy. The treatment is: 15 Gy SBRT to primary tumor, nephrectomy 4 weeks later. Using immunoSEQ multiplex PCR, the repertoire was profiled, and TCRdb retains in-frame clones only, with some absent. The sample lists 150,000 or so clones; about 85% were seen once. The TCR was taken from a woman in her forties or fifties with renal cell carcinoma. The sample consisted of blood, taken from a patient whose treatment included radiotherapy and nephrectomy.

This CDR3 is CASSNRGARRDEQFF. CDR3 sequence (DNA): TGCGCCAGCAGCAACCGGGGGGCCCGCCGCGATGAGCAGTTCTTC. This chain links TRBV5-1 with TRBJ2-1; TRBD2 might be the D (7 bases). CDR1 and CDR2 from the germline V gene are SGHRS and YFSETQ. This CDR3 is 15 amino acids long. Trimming took 4 bases from V and 8 from J, leaving 19 bases between them.